What follows describes a single T cell receptor (beta chain). This sample was taken from a study of blood T cell repertoires in COVID-19. Across the study: Samples came from the United States, Italy and Spain, spanning acute and convalescent COVID-19.

V gave up 6 bases and J gave up 6 bases, with 10 bases separating them. Germline loops: CDR1 ENHRY, CDR2 SYGVKD. CDR3 size: 12 residues. Generated by immunoSEQ multiplex PCR, the TCRdb table keeps only in-frame clones and is missing some. The table lists about 410,000 clones, about 91% of them singletons. This receptor was obtained from a woman between 35 and 50 years old with COVID-19, enrolled during active disease. The specimen sequenced was peripheral blood. The chain carries TRBV10-3 and TRBJ2-3, with D possibly TRBD1 on 5 matching bases. CDR3: CAIRTDGDTQYF. CDR3 bases: TGTGCCATCAGGACAGATGGGGATACGCAGTATTTT.